The 20 T cell receptor beta chains below were found in one sample sequenced in a study of regulatory T cells in long-lasting Graves disease. Time point described: persistent/refractory GD, antithyroid drugs over 5 years with positive TRAb. Construction of the TCR library relied on RNA isolated from PBMCs. Both iRepertoire HTBI primers and Arm-PCR of CDR3 regions were used to build the TCR beta libraries. In TCRdb, the multiplex PCR reads were re-called with MiXCR into one record per CDR3 protein. Here the sample spans roughly 300,000 distinct CDR3 sequences, roughly 21% being singletons. The sample consisted of peripheral blood mononuclear cells (PBMCs), taken when the disease was refractory, from a patient treated with antithyroid drugs. All receptors come from a female donor with Graves disease.

The gene calls are TRBV2 and TRBJ1-2; 11 bases match TRBD1. The CDR3 consists of 15 residues. The germline V gene encodes CDR1 SNHLY and CDR2 FYNNEI. V lost 5 bases, J lost 7 bases, and 9 bases stayed unmatched. The CDR3: CASSSRTGGFFGYTF. The CDR3 bases are TGTGCCAGCAGTTCCAGGACAGGGGGCTTCTTTGGCTACACCTTC.

This clonotype showed up many times. CDR3 DNA: TGTGCCAGCAGCCAGTGGGACCTTAGGGGGAGCCAACAAGAGACCCAGTACTTC. It translates to CASSQWDLRGSQQETQYF. The J gene is TRBJ2-5, the V gene TRBV3-1, with D possibly TRBD1 on 6 matching bases. Germline CDR1 LGHDT, CDR2 YNNKEL (reference sequence). V dropped 3 bases and J dropped 2 bases, with 22 bases sitting between them. CDR3 length: 18 residues.

With respect to this clonotype: This sequence may be a read error, since a much larger clone differs from it by one base. V and J are TRBV28 and TRBJ1-2; 8 bases map to TRBD1. Trimming took 6 bases from V and 14 from J; bases not matched to a gene: 11. Germline V gene sequence: CDR1 MDHEN, CDR2 SYDVKM. The CDR3 is 12 amino acids. As DNA, the CDR3 is TGTGCCAGCAGAAGAATTGACAGGGGTGTTACCTTC. Residues: CASRRIDRGVTF.

V is TRBV29-1 and J is TRBJ1-5; D is unclear. Germline CDR1 reads SQVTM; CDR2 reads ANQGSEA. The V end was cut by 5 bases, the J end by 5 bases, with 13 bases between. This CDR3 is built from 13 residues. Written as DNA, the CDR3 is TGCAGCGTTCGCGTGAACCTTGATCAGCCCCAGCATTTT. This sequence encodes CSVRVNLDQPQHF.

The chain joins TRBV11-3 to TRBJ1-3; D uncertain. V was clipped by 5 bases and J by 6 bases, with 14 bases between them. The germline CDR1 and CDR2 sequences are SGHNT and YENEEA. The CDR3 consists of 14 residues. DNA of the CDR3: TGTGCCAGCAGCCCGGACCCCGCGGTAAACACCATATATTTT. Its translation: CASSPDPAVNTIYF.

In this sample, this clonotype turned up many times. The gene calls are TRBV6-1 and TRBJ1-1, with 8 nucleotides matching TRBD1. This CDR3 has 16 residues. The junction had 11 bases not matched to a gene; V was cut back by 5 bases and J by 3 bases. Germline V gene lookup returns CDR1 MNHNS and CDR2 SASEGT. CDR3 sequence reads: CASSRQQGGIYTEAFF. The DNA for the CDR3 is TGTGCCAGCAGTCGTCAACAGGGGGGGATTTACACTGAAGCTTTCTTT.

At least ten counts were recorded for this clonotype. The rearrangement joins TRBV20-1 to TRBJ1-4; D not resolved. Germline V gene data show CDR1 as DFQATT and CDR2 as SNEGSKA (reference sequence). There are 10 residues in the CDR3. Trimming pared 6 bases from V and 5 bases from J, leaving 4 bases between. The CDR3 coding sequence is TGCAGTGCCCAGAATGAAAAACTGTTTTTT. Translating gives CSAQNEKLFF.

The chain couples TRBV7-2 to TRBJ2-5, with D hard to call. The ends were cut back, 5 bases at V and 5 bases at J, with 18 bases in the middle. The CDR3 runs 15 residues. Germline values: CDR1 SGHTA, CDR2 FQGNSA. This CDR3 reads CASSPRPVSRETQYF. DNA for the CDR3: TGTGCCAGCAGCCCGAGACCGGTTTCGCGGGAGACCCAGTACTTC.

This sequence joins TRBV5-1 and TRBJ2-6; maybe TRBD1 (5 bases). The V end lost 0 bases, the J end lost 4 bases, and 17 bases lay between the germline ends. Germline-derived CDR1 and CDR2 are SGHRS and YFSETQ. This CDR3 region has 18 residues. Written as DNA, the CDR3 is TGCGCCAGCAGCTTGGAGAATCAGGGCCGAGCGGGGGCCAACGTCCTGACTTTC. It is translated as CASSLENQGRAGANVLTF.

This clonotype occurred many times. The gene calls are TRBV2 and TRBJ1-1; D gene ambiguous. V was shortened by 1 base and J by 3 bases, with 9 bases between the two germline ends. The CDR3 consists of 14 residues. Germline CDR1 and CDR2: SNHLY and FYNNEI. The CDR3 DNA is TGTGCCAGCAGTGAAGGTGGAGGCTACACTGAAGCTTTCTTT. Its protein is CASSEGGGYTEAFF.

Concerning this clonotype: This may be a read error: a much more frequent sequence differs by one nucleotide. The chain carries TRBV2 and TRBJ1-2; 8 bases agree with TRBD1. CDR1 is SNHLY and CDR2 is FYNNEI in the germline V gene. This CDR3 is built from 10 residues. The CDR3 nucleotides read TGTGCCAGCAGTGCAGGGGGCTACGCCTTC. This translates into CASSAGGYAF.

There are many counts of this clonotype. The J gene is TRBJ1-5, the V gene TRBV2; no definite D call. Germline assignment: CDR1 SNHLY and CDR2 FYNNEI. Deletions cut 0 bases from V and 7 bases from J, with 7 bases between. This CDR3 region has 13 residues. For the CDR3, the DNA is TGTGCCAGCAGTGAAGCGTCCCGACAGCCCCAGCATTTT. Its translation: CASSEASRQPQHF.

For this clonotype: The germline gene is not matched at one end of the junction; a read error may be the cause. The genes are TRBV5-1 and TRBJ2-7; D might be TRBD2 (5 bases). The germline gives CDR1 SGHRS, CDR2 YFSETQ. CDR3 length: 13 amino acids. The CDR3 sequence is CASSPRRGAEQYF. In DNA, the CDR3 is TGTGCCAGCAGCCCGAGACGGGGAGCCGAGCAGTACTTC.

The chain has TRBV6-1 and TRBJ2-1; D not resolved. Deletions cut 3 bases from V and 4 bases from J, with 16 bases between. This CDR3 region has 16 residues. Germline loops: CDR1 MNHNS, CDR2 SASEGT. The CDR3 is CASSDVFRFGYNEQFF. The DNA of the CDR3 is TGTGCCAGCAGTGACGTTTTTCGGTTTGGGTACAATGAGCAGTTCTTC.

There are many counts of this clonotype. This chain uses TRBV18 with TRBJ2-7; 7 positions match TRBD1. The CDR3 spans 14 residues. J gave up 3 bases and V 4 bases, and 6 bases lay outside the gene matches. Germline values: CDR1 KGHSH, CDR2 LQKENI. The CDR3 reads CASSLRQGDYEQYF. As DNA, the CDR3 is TGTGCCAGCTCACTCCGACAGGGCGACTACGAGCAGTACTTC.

This sequence joins TRBV7-6 and TRBJ1-5; maybe TRBD1 (5 bases). The germline V gene encodes CDR1 SGHVS and CDR2 FNYEAQ. V lost 4 bases to trimming and J lost 9 bases, with 10 bases between them. This CDR3 is built from 12 residues. The CDR3 here is CASSSRGTPQHF. DNA of the CDR3: TGTGCCAGCAGCTCTCGAGGGACGCCCCAGCATTTT.

The V call is TRBV5-1, the J call TRBJ2-7; 7 bases line up with TRBD1. Germline values: CDR1 SGHRS, CDR2 YFSETQ. J lost 6 bases, V lost 4 bases, and 10 bases had no gene match. This CDR3 contains 14 residues. CDR3 DNA: TGCGCCAGCAGCCCCCTACAGGGGTCGGGCGAGCAGTACTTC. This gives the protein CASSPLQGSGEQYF.

This clonotype was found many times. The rearrangement joins TRBV24-1 to TRBJ1-1; unclear D gene. Between the trimmed V and J ends, which lost 2 bases and 3 bases, there was a span of 9 bases. Germline CDR1 is KGHDR and CDR2 is SFDVKD. There are 14 residues in the CDR3. The CDR3 loop reads CATSDSRLHTEAFF. The CDR3 DNA is TGTGCCACCAGTGATTCTCGACTACACACTGAAGCTTTCTTT.

In its sample, this clonotype was seen a few times. V is TRBV3-1 and J is TRBJ2-4; 9 bases line up with TRBD2. CDR3 length equals 14 residues. Germline CDR1 LGHDT, CDR2 YNNKEL (reference sequence). Trimming at V came to 3 bases and at J to 7 bases, leaving 4 bases not matched to a gene. The CDR3 region is CASSQTSGPNIQYF. CDR3 nucleotides: TGTGCCAGCAGCCAGACTAGCGGACCTAACATTCAGTACTTC.

This clonotype was seen many times. J is TRBJ2-2 and V is TRBV2, with D maybe TRBD1 (6 bases). The CDR3 is 15 residues long. Trimming shortened V by 4 bases and J by 4 bases, and 13 bases separated the two germline ends. Germline loops: CDR1 SNHLY, CDR2 FYNNEI. In nucleotides, the CDR3 is TGTGCCAGCAGTGTCATGACGGACAGCACCGGGGAGCTGTTTTTT. Its translation is CASSVMTDSTGELFF.